This note documents a single T cell receptor (beta chain) sequence. These data come from a study of control samples from healthy donors and cancer patients. CDR3 length: 16 residues. Germline V lookup: CDR1 SGHAT, CDR2 FQNNGV. V gave up 1 base and J gave up 3 bases, with 16 bases separating them. The table came from immunoSEQ multiplex PCR; TCRdb's copy has only in-frame clones and leaves some out. The sample shows around 57,000 clones, less than 95% of them seen only once. Sequencing was performed on PBMCs. This TCR was sampled from a man aged 30-40 years with colorectal cancer. The J gene is TRBJ2-7, the V gene TRBV11-2, with D perhaps matching TRBD1 (6 bases). The CDR3 spells CASSLAGTLSFYEQYF. As DNA, the CDR3 is TGTGCCAGCAGCTTAGCCGGGACACTATCTTTCTACGAGCAGTACTTC.